Below are 11 T cell receptor beta chains sequenced from a single sample in a study of cytomegalovirus exposure and HLA in healthy donors. PCR involved 60 Vbeta and 13 Jbeta primers. Sequencing used immunoSEQ multiplex PCR; TCRdb keeps in-frame clones, though not all of them. Across 31,000 or so clones, the top ten clones capture about 5% of the sample. The sample taken for sequencing was PBMCs. The receptors were gathered from a female donor in good health and CMV-seronegative.

The chain recombines TRBV28 with TRBJ2-7; 11 bases match TRBD2. Trimming took 4 bases from V and 2 from J; bases not matched to a gene: 4. This CDR3 comprises 15 residues. Germline CDR1 reads MDHEN; CDR2 reads SYDVKM. In DNA, the CDR3 is TGTGCCAGCAGTTCACCTAGCGGGGGGACCTACGAGCAGTACTTC. Its protein is CASSSPSGGTYEQYF. The variable domain in full, completed from reference TRBV28 and TRBJ2-7, reads DVKVTQSSRYLVKRTGEKVFLECVQDMDHENMFWYRQDPGLGLRLIYFSYDVKMKEKGDIPEGYSVSREKKERFSLILESASTNQTSMYLCASSSPSGGTYEQYFGPGTRLTVT.

The rearrangement uses TRBV2 and TRBJ2-2, with 10 bases aligning to TRBD1. This CDR3 has 18 amino acids. The germline V gene encodes CDR1 SNHLY and CDR2 FYNNEI. The V segment lost 7 bases and the J segment 1 base; nucleotides outside the gene matches: 12. In DNA form, the CDR3 reads TGTGCCAGCAACGGGCGGGACAGGGGACAATTGAACACCGGGGAGCTGTTTTTT. It yields the protein CASNGRDRGQLNTGELFF.

The chain recombines TRBV9 with TRBJ1-2; D may be TRBD1 (5 bases). CDR3 length: 15 amino acids. The germline V gene has CDR1 SGDLS and CDR2 YYNGEE. Trimming took off 1 base at V and 4 bases at J, with 14 bases between the two ends. CDR3 residues: CASSVFPQGGYGYTF. In DNA, the CDR3 is TGTGCCAGCAGCGTATTTCCGCAGGGTGGCTATGGCTACACCTTC.

The chain has TRBV9 and TRBJ2-2, with no clear D. The CDR3 has 14 residues. Looked up from germline, CDR1 is SGDLS and CDR2 is YYNGEE. Trimming left V 4 bases short and J 0 bases short, with 7 bases between. This CDR3 reads CASSIAANTGELFF. The CDR3 region has the DNA TGTGCCAGCAGCATAGCAGCGAACACCGGGGAGCTGTTTTTT.

The rearrangement links TRBV5-4 to TRBJ2-1, with 8 bases fitting TRBD2. Germline CDR1 reads SGHNT; CDR2 reads YYREEE (reference sequence). The CDR3 contains 16 residues. The junction had 13 bases not matched to a gene; V was cut back by 4 bases and J by 7 bases. CDR3 sequence reads: CASSPNSGAFTNEQFF. The CDR3 DNA follows: TGTGCCAGCAGCCCCAATAGCGGGGCCTTTACGAATGAGCAGTTCTTC.

The chain recombines TRBV11-3 with TRBJ1-4; weak D call: TRBD1 (5 bases). V lost 3 bases to trimming and J lost 0 bases, with 17 bases between them. Germline-derived CDR1 and CDR2 are SGHNT and YENEEA. The CDR3 runs to 18 residues. The DNA of the CDR3 is TGTGCCAGCAGCTTTCTCCAGGGCAGAGTTACAACTAATGAAAAACTGTTTTTT. Encoded protein: CASSFLQGRVTTNEKLFF.

The rearrangement joins TRBV14 to TRBJ1-1; D is undetermined. The CDR3 is 13 residues long. V was trimmed by 2 bases and J by 0 bases, leaving 4 bases between them. The germline CDR1 and CDR2 sequences are SGHDN and FVKESK. In DNA, the CDR3 is TGTGCCAGCAGCCAATTAGTGAACACTGAAGCTTTCTTT. It translates to CASSQLVNTEAFF.

The chain couples TRBV10-1 to TRBJ1-1; 9 bases line up with TRBD1. Germline-derived CDR1 and CDR2 are WNHNN and SYGVQD (reference sequence). The CDR3 runs 16 residues. Trimming took 2 bases from V and 4 from J; bases not matched to a gene: 8. The CDR3 DNA is TGCGCCAGCAGTGAGAAGCTACAGGGGGCGCGCACTGAAGCTTTCTTT. It yields the protein CASSEKLQGARTEAFF.

The chain employs TRBV11-3 and TRBJ1-1, with D maybe TRBD1 (5 bases). The CDR3 is 19 amino acids. Germline CDR1 and CDR2: SGHNT and YENEEA. Trimming took 0 bases from V and 2 from J, leaving 22 bases between them. The CDR3 loop reads CASSLDRRVSTRYNTEAFF. The CDR3 DNA reads TGTGCCAGCAGCTTAGATCGCAGGGTATCCACGCGCTATAACACTGAAGCTTTCTTT.

This sequence joins TRBV6-5 and TRBJ1-1; D unclear. The CDR3 sequence is 12 residues long. Per germline, CDR1 MNHEY and CDR2 SVGAGI. The V end was cut by 7 bases, the J end by 11 bases, with 17 bases between. CDR3 in DNA: TGTGCCAGCACCCTCGACGGGTTGCGGGCTTTCTTT. It codes for CASTLDGLRAFF.

The chain has TRBV27 and TRBJ1-5, with 8 bases matching TRBD1. CDR3 length: 14 amino acids. Looked up from germline, CDR1 is MNHEY and CDR2 is SMNVEV (reference sequence). V lost 6 bases and J lost 3; bases outside the gene matches: 4. CDR3 in DNA: TGTGCCAGCAGAGGGACAGGACTCAATCAGCCCCAGCATTTT. It translates to CASRGTGLNQPQHF.